Below, 27 T cell receptor beta chains from the same sample are listed, as sequenced in a study of blood T cell repertoires in COVID-19. Produced via immunoSEQ multiplex PCR; TCRdb's table is partial and in-frame only. Of about 180,000 clones in the sample, 88% are singletons; the top ten hold approximately 9%. The specimen sequenced was PBMCs or T cells enriched from blood (not recorded which). These receptors originate from a woman younger than 30 who had recovered from COVID-19.

The V call is TRBV27, the J call TRBJ2-3; 12 bases fit TRBD1. Trimming removed 7 bases from V and 7 bases from J; junction bases left unmatched: 9. Germline V gene data show CDR1 as MNHEY and CDR2 as SMNVEV (reference sequence). The CDR3 spans 15 residues. The CDR3 reads CASKPGTGGFNTQYF. The CDR3 DNA is TGTGCCAGCAAACCCGGGACAGGGGGCTTTAATACGCAGTATTTT.

The gene calls are TRBV9 and TRBJ2-3, with TRBD2 matching 11 bases. CDR1 and CDR2 (germline): SGDLS, YYNGEE. The CDR3 covers 18 residues. V was clipped by 0 bases and J by 3 bases; unmatched bases: 9. CDR3 protein: CASSVESIAGGFTDTQYF. CDR3 nucleotides: TGTGCCAGCAGCGTAGAAAGTATAGCGGGGGGGTTTACAGATACGCAGTATTTT.

The chain joins TRBV7-9 to TRBJ2-5; possible D gene TRBD2, 7 bases. The V gene lost 2 bases and the J gene lost 5 bases, with 15 bases spanning the gap. The CDR3 totals 15 residues. CDR1 SEHNR and CDR2 FQNEAQ come from the germline V gene (reference sequence). CDR3 protein: CASSLWGRGSETQYF. The CDR3 region has the DNA TGTGCCAGCAGCTTATGGGGGAGGGGGAGCGAGACCCAGTACTTC.

The J gene is TRBJ1-6, the V gene TRBV6-4; D might be TRBD1 (5 bases). V lost 0 bases to trimming and J lost 0 bases, with 18 bases between them. The CDR3 consists of 20 residues. Germline CDR1 MRHNA, CDR2 SNTAGT. CDR3: CASSDSIATSRDSYNSPLHF. CDR3 sequence (DNA): TGTGCCAGCAGTGACTCGATCGCCACATCCAGGGACTCCTATAATTCACCCCTCCACTTT.

V and J are TRBV5-4 and TRBJ1-1; D is ambiguous. V was cut by 0 bases and J by 0 bases, with 9 bases left in between. Germline CDR1 reads SGHNT; CDR2 reads YYREEE (reference sequence). CDR3 length equals 15 residues. CDR3 DNA: TGTGCCAGCAGCTTGGAACGGGGATTGAACACTGAAGCTTTCTTT. Residues: CASSLERGLNTEAFF. Full variable domain (remainder filled in from reference TRBV5-4 and TRBJ1-1): ETGVTQSPTHLIKTRGQQVTLRCSSQSGHNTVSWYQQALGQGPQFIFQYYREEENGRGNFPPRFSGLQFPNYSSELNVNALELDDSALYLCASSLERGLNTEAFFGQGTRLTVV.

The chain couples TRBV27 to TRBJ1-6; TRBD1 is a possible D gene (5 bases). V gave up 8 bases and J gave up 11 bases, with 16 bases separating them. Germline assignment: CDR1 MNHEY and CDR2 SMNVEV (reference sequence). The CDR3 consists of 13 residues. In DNA form, the CDR3 reads TGTGCCAGCGTAGCATCAGGGTTGACACCCCTCCACTTT. It specifies CASVASGLTPLHF.

The chain links TRBV10-1 to TRBJ2-2; D might be TRBD1 (8 bases). Per the germline V gene, CDR1 is WNHNN and CDR2 is SYGVQD (reference sequence). The ends were cut back, 5 bases at V and 3 bases at J, with 16 bases in the middle. CDR3 length equals 16 residues. The CDR3 reads CASSSDREGDTGELFF. CDR3 sequence (DNA): TGCGCCAGCAGTTCGGACAGGGAGGGTGACACCGGGGAGCTGTTTTTT.

The genes are TRBV4-1 and TRBJ2-7, with a weak D call TRBD2 (6 bases). This CDR3 has 15 residues. Germline assignment: CDR1 MGHRA and CDR2 YSYEKL. V lost 4 bases and J lost 2, with 15 bases in between. The CDR3 region is CASSPPGLQAYEQYF. The DNA for the CDR3 is TGCGCCAGCAGCCCGCCGGGACTTCAGGCCTACGAGCAGTACTTC.

This chain connects TRBV18 to TRBJ2-1, with a possible D match to TRBD2 (5 bases). The CDR3 is 14 residues long. The ends were cut back, 4 bases at V and 3 bases at J, with 10 bases in the middle. CDR1 and CDR2 from the germline V gene are KGHSH and LQKENI. The CDR3 region is CASSHGENYNEQFF. DNA of the CDR3: TGTGCCAGCTCACACGGGGAGAACTACAATGAGCAGTTCTTC.

V is TRBV6-5 and J is TRBJ1-2; 7 bases are a match to TRBD1. The CDR3 is 15 residues long. Germline CDR1 reads MNHEY; CDR2 reads SVGAGI. The V and J ends lost 2 bases and 8 bases, in that order; junction bases with no gene match: 11. CDR3 DNA: TGTGCCAGCAGTTACGGACAGGACGTCTATTGGGGCTACACCTTC. This encodes CASSYGQDVYWGYTF.

This chain uses TRBV15 with TRBJ1-2; 7 positions agree with TRBD1. The germline gives CDR1 LNHNV, CDR2 YYDKDF (reference sequence). The junction had 15 bases not matched to a gene; V was cut back by 0 bases and J by 5 bases. The CDR3 totals 18 residues. CDR3 loop: CATSRDKGGQVYPYGYTF. The DNA of the CDR3 is TGTGCCACCAGCAGAGATAAAGGCGGACAGGTGTACCCTTATGGCTACACCTTC.

This chain uses TRBV30 with TRBJ1-2; D is undetermined. Germline V gives CDR1 GTSNPN, CDR2 SVGIG (reference sequence). Trimming removed 0 bases at V and 6 bases at J, with 11 bases between. The length of the CDR3 is 13 residues. The DNA of the CDR3 is TGTGCCTGGAGTGTATATAGTTTTGATGGCTACACCTTC. Protein: CAWSVYSFDGYTF.

The chain uses TRBV30 and TRBJ2-1; D may be TRBD1 (6 bases). The CDR3 runs to 15 residues. V gave up 4 bases and J gave up 3 bases, with 16 bases separating them. Germline lookup yields CDR1 GTSNPN and CDR2 SVGIG (reference sequence). The CDR3 loop is CAWTKGTSIYNEQFF. In nucleotides, the CDR3 is TGTGCCTGGACCAAGGGGACAAGTATCTACAATGAGCAGTTCTTC.

V gene TRBV28 combines with J gene TRBJ1-5, with 7 bases fitting TRBD1. This CDR3 is 15 amino acids long. Germline loops: CDR1 MDHEN, CDR2 SYDVKM. J lost 9 bases, V lost 5 bases, and 13 bases had no gene match. As DNA, the CDR3 is TGTGCCAGCAGTACTACAGGGGAACCATGGGGGCCCCAGCATTTT. This encodes CASSTTGEPWGPQHF.

This sequence joins TRBV4-3 and TRBJ2-2, with 8 bases identical to TRBD1. Germline values: CDR1 LGHNA, CDR2 YSLEER. The CDR3 sequence is 15 residues long. The V and J ends lost 4 bases and 2 bases, in that order; junction bases with no gene match: 3. The CDR3: CASSPDRENTGELFF. The CDR3 DNA follows: TGCGCCAGCAGCCCGGACAGGGAAAACACCGGGGAGCTGTTTTTT.

The V gene is TRBV11-2, the J gene TRBJ2-7, with TRBD2 identical over 12 bases. Germline V lookup: CDR1 SGHAT, CDR2 FQNNGV. This CDR3 spans 17 amino acids. V was pared by 3 bases and J by 4 bases, with 10 bases of the junction left unmatched. Here the CDR3 reads CASSLLAGGPLMYEQYF. The CDR3 DNA reads TGTGCCAGCAGCTTGCTAGCGGGAGGGCCTCTTATGTACGAGCAGTACTTC.

The V gene is TRBV6-5, the J gene TRBJ2-1; D ambiguous. The CDR3 totals 13 residues. Between the trimmed V and J ends, which lost 5 bases and 7 bases, there was a span of 12 bases. Per the germline V gene, CDR1 is MNHEY and CDR2 is SVGAGI. CDR3 amino acids: CASSPRLTNEQFF. CDR3 nucleotides: TGTGCCAGCAGTCCCCGTCTAACGAATGAGCAGTTCTTC.

The V gene is TRBV19, the J gene TRBJ2-1, with TRBD1 matching over 10 bases. There are 16 residues in the CDR3. V shed 0 bases and J 6 bases; nucleotides not matched to a gene: 5. CDR1 is LNHDA, CDR2 SQIVND, per germline (reference sequence). CDR3 DNA: TGTGCCAGTAGTATAGAGGGACAGGGGAGTAGCAATGAGCAGTTCTTC. Protein product: CASSIEGQGSSNEQFF.

The chain recombines TRBV29-1 with TRBJ2-1; D call uncertain. V was trimmed by 2 bases and J by 1 base, leaving 6 bases between them. Germline V lookup: CDR1 SQVTM, CDR2 ANQGSEA. This CDR3 comprises 13 residues. The CDR3 spells CSVEQVSYNEQFF. CDR3 sequence (DNA): TGCAGCGTTGAACAGGTTTCCTACAATGAGCAGTTCTTC.

The rearrangement uses TRBV3-1 (or the pseudogene TRBV3-2) and TRBJ1-2; D uncertain. The germline V gene encodes CDR1 LGHDT and CDR2 YNNKEL (reference sequence). The CDR3 covers 12 residues. Trimming stripped 1 base from V and 8 bases from J, with 8 bases between. The CDR3 DNA reads as TGTGCCAGCAGCCAAGTGCTGGGCGGCTACACCTTC. This codes for CASSQVLGGYTF.

This chain connects TRBV4-1 to TRBJ2-7; possibly TRBD2 for D (6 bases). This CDR3 comprises 12 residues. In germline, CDR1 is MGHRA, CDR2 YSYEKL. Between the trimmed V and J ends, which lost 4 bases and 7 bases, there was a span of 11 bases. The DNA of the CDR3 is TGCGCCAGCAGCCTTCCGGCGGGGGAGCAGTACTTC. Its protein is CASSLPAGEQYF.

V usage is TRBV6-2 or TRBV6-3 and J usage is TRBJ1-1; D remains unclear. The V gene's germline CDR1 is MNHEY and CDR2 SVGEGT. The CDR3 has 13 amino acids. Trimming removed 6 bases at V and 1 base at J, with 9 bases between. The CDR3 DNA reads as TGTGCCAGCAGCCCGGGAGAGAACACTGAAGCTTTCTTT. The encoded protein is CASSPGENTEAFF.

The rearrangement joins TRBV6-6 to TRBJ1-1, with D perhaps matching TRBD1 (5 bases). Germline V gene sequence: CDR1 MNHNY, CDR2 SVGAGI (reference sequence). The CDR3 runs 13 residues. CDR3 amino acids: CATQVNMNTEAFF. The CDR3 nucleotides are TGTGCAACACAGGTCAACATGAACACTGAAGCTTTCTTT.

This chain connects TRBV19 to TRBJ1-1; maybe TRBD1 (6 bases). The CDR3 has 13 residues. The germline gives CDR1 LNHDA, CDR2 SQIVND (reference sequence). V was trimmed by 5 bases and J by 1 base, leaving 8 bases between them. Here the CDR3 reads CASSQDRNTEAFF. For the CDR3, the DNA is TGTGCCAGTAGTCAGGACAGGAACACTGAAGCTTTCTTT. The full variable domain, completed using reference TRBV19 and TRBJ1-1, is DGGITQSPKYLFRKEGQNVTLSCEQNLNHDAMYWYRQDPGQGLRLIYYSQIVNDFQKGDIAEGYSVSREKKESFPLTVTSAQKNPTAFYLCASSQDRNTEAFFGQGTRLTVV.

This clone has more than one count but fewer than ten. This chain links TRBV5-1 with TRBJ1-2; a possible D gene is TRBD1 (5 bases). V lost 3 bases, J lost 7 bases, and 10 bases lay in between. Looked up from germline, CDR1 is SGHRS and CDR2 is YFSETQ. The CDR3 sequence is 12 residues long. CDR3 in amino acids: CASSSQGTGYTF. The CDR3 region has the DNA TGCGCCAGCAGCTCCCAGGGAACTGGCTACACCTTC. The full variable domain, its missing parts supplied by reference TRBV5-1 and TRBJ1-2, is KAGVTQTPRYLIKTRGQQVTLSCSPISGHRSVSWYQQTPGQGLQFLFEYFSETQRNKGNFPGRFSGRQFSNSRSEMNVSTLELGDSALYLCASSSQGTGYTFGSGTRLTVV.

The chain couples TRBV6-1 to TRBJ2-3; 9 nucleotides match TRBD2. V was clipped by 4 bases and J by 2 bases; unmatched bases: 10. The CDR3 loop spans 17 amino acids. Germline CDR1 and CDR2: MNHNS and SASEGT. The CDR3 loop reads CASSAITRGGPTDTQYF. For the CDR3, the DNA is TGTGCCAGCAGTGCAATTACGCGGGGGGGCCCCACAGATACGCAGTATTTT.

This chain uses TRBV4-3 with TRBJ2-3, with 7 bases that match TRBD1. V was pared by 3 bases and J by 3 bases, with 3 bases of the junction left unmatched. Germline CDR1 LGHNA, CDR2 YSLEER. There are 14 residues in the CDR3. CDR3: CASSHIQGTDTQYF. CDR3 nucleotide sequence: TGCGCCAGCAGCCACATACAGGGGACAGATACGCAGTATTTT.